These T cell receptor beta chains were read from a single sample in a study of T cell responses to AZD1222 COVID-19 vaccine. Method: immunoSEQ multiplex PCR; TCRdb's copy keeps in-frame clones and lacks some. In the table there are approximately 24,000 clones, 88% of which are singletons. Sequencing was performed on peripheral blood, taken 28 days after the second AZD1222 dose. Receptor source: an adult who received the AZD1222 COVID-19 vaccine. Both conserved end residues are part of each CDR3. A D gene is named only where the DNA matches it firmly. Expanded clones are given a class, and other clones once, few, many or no size at all.

J | V | D | size | CDR3 | DNA
TRBJ2-5 | TRBV7-9 | NA | NA | CASSLDRERETQYF | TGTGCCAGCAGCTTAGATCGGGAGAGGGAAACCCAGTACTTC
TRBJ2-7 | TRBV5-5 | NA | NA | CASSFQVRYEQYF | TGTGCCAGCAGCTTCCAGGTTCGGTACGAGCAGTACTTC
TRBJ1-1 | TRBV4-1 | NA | NA | CASSQGGNAFF | TGCGCCAGCAGCCAAGGAGGGAACGCTTTCTTT
TRBJ2-1 | TRBV27 | TRBD1 | NA | CASRPSGTGTNEQFF | TGTGCCAGCAGACCTTCCGGGACAGGGACCAATGAGCAGTTCTTC
TRBJ1-4 | TRBV28 | NA | NA | CASRSGGKLFF | TGTGCCAGCAGGTCAGGCGGAAAACTGTTTTTT
TRBJ1-2 | TRBV6-1 | NA | NA | CASSEAGGWAYGYTF | TGTGCCAGCAGTGAAGCCGGGGGGTGGGCCTATGGCTACACCTTC
TRBJ1-4 | TRBV5-8 | NA | NA | CASSLLQGAGKLFF | TGTGCCAGCAGCTTGTTACAAGGGGCAGGGAAACTGTTTTTT
TRBJ1-5 | TRBV7-9 | NA | NA | CASSFGHSSNQPQHF | TGTGCCAGCAGCTTTGGACACTCAAGCAATCAGCCCCAGCATTTT
TRBJ2-7 | TRBV29-1 | TRBD1 | NA | CSVPSLGTGASYEQYF | TGCAGCGTCCCCTCCTTGGGGACAGGGGCCTCCTACGAGCAGTACTTC
TRBJ1-3 | TRBV25-1 | NA | NA | CASSGIRGRGSHGNTIYF | TGTGCCAGCAGTGGAATCCGGGGACGGGGGTCCCACGGAAACACCATATATTTT
TRBJ1-6 | TRBV2 | NA | NA | CASTPSFNSPLHF | TGTGCCAGCACTCCATCCTTCAATTCACCCCTCCACTTT
TRBJ1-1 | TRBV2 | NA | NA | CASSIQQGNTEAFF | TGTGCCAGCAGTATCCAACAGGGGAACACTGAAGCTTTCTTT
TRBJ1-5 | TRBV18 | NA | NA | CASTGTYSNQPQHF | TGTGCCAGTACAGGGACGTATAGCAATCAGCCCCAGCATTTT
TRBJ1-1 | TRBV5-1 | NA | once | CASSPSDGNTEAFF | TGCGCCAGCAGCCCCTCGGACGGGAACACTGAAGCTTTCTTT
TRBJ2-7 | TRBV2 | TRBD2 | NA | CASKGVAGPYEQYF | TGTGCCAGCAAGGGGGTAGCGGGGCCCTACGAGCAGTACTTC
TRBJ1-5 | TRBV2 | TRBD1 | NA | CASSNRGQEPQHF | TGTGCCAGCAGTAACAGGGGGCAGGAGCCCCAGCATTTT
TRBJ1-1 | TRBV5-4 | TRBD1 | few | CASSPQGGNTEAFF | TGTGCCAGCAGCCCACAGGGGGGGAACACTGAAGCTTTCTTT
TRBJ2-7 | TRBV19 | NA | NA | CASSWGVGAYEQYF | TGTGCCAGTAGCTGGGGAGTCGGCGCCTACGAGCAGTACTTC
TRBJ1-1 | TRBV18 | NA | NA | CASSQTDGPNKAFF | TGTGCCAGCTCACAAACGGACGGCCCGAACAAAGCTTTCTTT
TRBJ1-1 | TRBV12-3/TRBV12-4 | NA | NA | CASSFARNTEAFF | TGTGCCAGCAGTTTCGCCAGGAACACTGAAGCTTTCTTT
TRBJ1-1 | TRBV3-1/TRBV3-2 | TRBD1 | NA | CASSQADRGNEAFF | TGTGCCAGCAGCCAAGCGGACAGGGGGAATGAAGCTTTCTTT
TRBJ1-1 | TRBV19 | NA | NA | CASSMSAEFTEAFF | TGTGCCAGTAGTATGTCGGCGGAGTTCACTGAAGCTTTCTTT